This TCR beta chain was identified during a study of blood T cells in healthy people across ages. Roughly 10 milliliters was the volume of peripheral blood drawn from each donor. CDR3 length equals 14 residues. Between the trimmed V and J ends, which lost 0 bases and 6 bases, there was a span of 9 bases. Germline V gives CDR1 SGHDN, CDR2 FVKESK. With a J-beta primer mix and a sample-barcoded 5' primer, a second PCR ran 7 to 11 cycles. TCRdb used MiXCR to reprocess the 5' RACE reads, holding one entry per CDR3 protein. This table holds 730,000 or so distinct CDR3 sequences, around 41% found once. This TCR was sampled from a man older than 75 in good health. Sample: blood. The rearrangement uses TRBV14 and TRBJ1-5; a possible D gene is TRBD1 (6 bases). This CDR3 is CASSQEQGGQPQHF. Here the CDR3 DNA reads TGTGCCAGCAGCCAAGAACAGGGAGGTCAGCCCCAGCATTTT.